The 30 T cell receptor beta chains given below trace back to one sample, sequenced in a study of blood T cell repertoires in COVID-19. Sequencing used immunoSEQ multiplex PCR; TCRdb keeps in-frame clones, though not all of them. Of about 230,000 clones detected, 65% to 85% appear once; the ten largest clones hold approximately 7.2%. Sequenced sample: peripheral blood. These receptors were collected from a woman of 80 years or more with acute or convalescent COVID-19.

The V call is TRBV5-1, the J call TRBJ1-4, with D possibly being TRBD1 (5 bases). Trimming removed 1 base at V and 0 bases at J, with 10 bases between. Germline V gene lookup returns CDR1 SGHRS and CDR2 YFSETQ. The CDR3 runs 16 residues. The CDR3 sequence: CASSLWGDATNEKLFF. CDR3 nucleotides: TGCGCCAGCAGCTTGTGGGGCGATGCAACTAATGAAAAACTGTTTTTT.

The rearrangement links TRBV19 to TRBJ2-7; D unresolved. The V and J ends lost 3 bases and 3 bases respectively, with 12 bases between them. The CDR3 covers 14 residues. CDR1 and CDR2 (germline): LNHDA, SQIVND (reference sequence). The CDR3 nucleotides are TGTGCCAGTAGTATTAGTCGGTCTTACTACGAGCAGTACTTC. Translation: CASSISRSYYEQYF. Together with reference TRBV19 and TRBJ2-7, the CDR3 gives the full variable domain: DGGITQSPKYLFRKEGQNVTLSCEQNLNHDAMYWYRQDPGQGLRLIYYSQIVNDFQKGDIAEGYSVSREKKESFPLTVTSAQKNPTAFYLCASSISRSYYEQYFGPGTRLTVT.

The V call is TRBV6-5, the J call TRBJ2-7, with 8 positions matching TRBD1. The J segment lost 1 base and the V segment lost 6 bases, leaving 2 bases of the junction unmatched. This CDR3 spans 13 amino acids. Looked up from germline, CDR1 is MNHEY and CDR2 is SVGAGI. The CDR3 here is CASRRTGSYEQYF. CDR3 DNA sequence: TGTGCCAGCAGAAGGACAGGGTCCTACGAGCAGTACTTC.

The chain recombines TRBV12-2 with TRBJ2-4; the tabulated D call, TRBD2, remains unverified against the DNA. TRBV12-2 is a documented pseudogene. This CDR3 has 16 amino acids. CDR3 nucleotides: TGTGCAAGTTCCTTTTCTAACACGGGGGCCAAAAACATTCAGTACTTC. This gives the protein CASSFSNTGAKNIQYF.

A single count supports this clone. This chain connects TRBV3-1 (or the pseudogene TRBV3-2) to TRBJ2-5, with 10 bases matching TRBD2. This CDR3 is 13 amino acids long. The V gene end was trimmed by 6 bases and the J gene end by 4 bases; junction bases not matched to a gene: 2. Germline lookup yields CDR1 LGHDT and CDR2 YNNKEL (reference sequence). Here the CDR3 DNA reads TGTGCCAGCAGAAGACTAGCGGGAGAGACCCAGTACTTC. Translating it yields CASRRLAGETQYF.

This chain connects TRBV7-9 to TRBJ2-5; 7 positions match TRBD1. CDR1 is SEHNR, CDR2 FQNEAQ, per germline (reference sequence). This CDR3 is built from 14 residues. V lost 5 bases to trimming and J lost 0 bases; unmatched junction nucleotides: 3. CDR3 sequence reads: CASSPDRYQETQYF. CDR3 DNA sequence: TGTGCCAGCAGCCCGGACAGGTACCAAGAGACCCAGTACTTC.

The V and J genes are TRBV10-3 and TRBJ2-5; no reliable D call. The CDR3 spans 14 residues. Trimming stripped 0 bases from V and 7 bases from J, with 12 bases between. Germline assignment: CDR1 ENHRY and CDR2 SYGVKD. The CDR3 protein is CAISESGGSGTQYF. The CDR3, as DNA: TGTGCCATCAGTGAGTCCGGCGGCAGTGGGACCCAGTACTTC.

This chain connects TRBV10-3 to TRBJ2-1, with TRBD1 as a possible D gene (6 bases). V was pared by 6 bases and J by 6 bases, with 24 bases between. Looked up from germline, CDR1 is ENHRY and CDR2 is SYGVKD. This CDR3 comprises 17 residues. The CDR3 here is CAIRDVGGAVYINEQFF. The CDR3 bases are TGTGCCATCAGGGATGTAGGGGGAGCAGTCTACATCAATGAGCAGTTCTTC.

The chain combines TRBV5-1 with TRBJ1-2; TRBD1 matches 10 bases. V lost 1 base to trimming and J lost 3 bases; unmatched junction nucleotides: 3. Per germline, CDR1 SGHRS and CDR2 YFSETQ. This CDR3 is 15 amino acids long. The CDR3 loop reads CASSLRDRGDYGYTF. The DNA of the CDR3 is TGCGCCAGCAGCTTGAGGGACAGGGGTGACTATGGCTACACCTTC.

This rearrangement joins TRBV3-1 (or the pseudogene TRBV3-2) to TRBJ2-3, with TRBD1 matching 7 bases. The CDR3 is 17 amino acids. Trimming removed 1 base from V and 4 bases from J; junction bases left unmatched: 11. The germline CDR1 and CDR2 sequences are LGHDT and YNNKEL (reference sequence). The CDR3 loop reads CASSQALPGQGADTQYF. The DNA for the CDR3 is TGTGCCAGCAGCCAAGCCCTTCCAGGCCAGGGGGCAGATACGCAGTATTTT.

This chain links TRBV5-1 with TRBJ2-1; tentative D call: TRBD2 (6 bases). Trimming took off 0 bases at V and 0 bases at J, with 13 bases between the two ends. This CDR3 comprises 17 residues. The germline gives CDR1 SGHRS, CDR2 YFSETQ. As DNA, the CDR3 is TGCGCCAGCAGCTTGGTCGGGGACTGGAGCTCCTACAATGAGCAGTTCTTC. This gives the protein CASSLVGDWSSYNEQFF.

The gene calls are TRBV3-1 (or the pseudogene TRBV3-2) and TRBJ1-5; no firm D call. Trimming removed 1 base at V and 3 bases at J, with 10 bases between. The CDR3 extends over 15 amino acids. Germline CDR1 LGHDT, CDR2 YNNKEL (reference sequence). The CDR3 coding sequence is TGTGCCAGCAGCCAAGGGACCGGGATCAATCAGCCCCAGCATTTT. Residues: CASSQGTGINQPQHF.

The gene calls are TRBV27 and TRBJ1-5; TRBD1 matches at 10 bases. V gave up 5 bases and J gave up 2 bases; unmatched junction bases: 15. The germline CDR1 and CDR2 sequences are MNHEY and SMNVEV (reference sequence). CDR3 length equals 19 residues. CDR3 in DNA: TGTGCCAGCAGTCCCCGTCGACAGGGGGCGGATGATCGCAATCAGCCCCAGCATTTT. It yields the protein CASSPRRQGADDRNQPQHF.

The V and J genes are TRBV2 and TRBJ2-2; 12 bases map to TRBD2. This CDR3 region has 18 residues. The trim removed 11 bases at V and 5 bases at J, leaving 18 bases unmatched. Germline V gives CDR1 SNHLY, CDR2 FYNNEI. The CDR3 DNA is TGTGCCCCCGGGCGCCTAGCGGGGGGGAAACTCGGAACCGGGGAGCTGTTTTTT. Its translation is CAPGRLAGGKLGTGELFF. Filled out from reference TRBV2 and TRBJ2-2, the complete variable domain reads EPEVTQTPSHQVTQMGQEVILRCVPISNHLYFYWYRQILGQKVEFLVSFYNNEISEKSEIFDDQFSVERPDGSNFTLKIRSTKLEDSAMYFCAPGRLAGGKLGTGELFFGEGSRLTVL.

This rearrangement joins TRBV11-3 to TRBJ2-1, with TRBD1 matching over 10 bases. CDR1 is SGHNT, CDR2 YENEEA, per germline. The CDR3 totals 15 residues. The trim removed 3 bases at V and 8 bases at J, leaving 7 bases unmatched. The CDR3 protein is CASSFGTGVNDEQFF. The CDR3 DNA reads as TGTGCCAGCAGCTTCGGGACAGGGGTTAACGATGAGCAGTTCTTC. The whole variable domain, filled in from reference TRBV11-3 and TRBJ2-1, reads EAGVVQSPRYKIIEKKQPVAFWCNPISGHNTLYWYLQNLGQGPELLIRYENEEAVDDSQLPKDRFSAERLKGVDSTLKIQPAELGDSAVYLCASSFGTGVNDEQFFGPGTRLTVL.

The rearrangement uses TRBV27 and TRBJ2-7; 11 bases agree with TRBD1. The V gene's germline CDR1 is MNHEY and CDR2 SMNVEV (reference sequence). This CDR3 has 16 residues. J lost 4 bases, V lost 5 bases, and 10 bases had no gene match. This CDR3 is CASSPDRGHGGYEQYF. CDR3 bases: TGTGCCAGCAGTCCGGACAGGGGGCATGGGGGGTACGAGCAGTACTTC.

The V gene is TRBV5-8, the J gene TRBJ2-7; 7 nucleotides agree with TRBD2. The germline CDR1 and CDR2 sequences are SGHTS and YDEGEE. The ends lost 0 bases at V and 5 bases at J; junction bases unmatched: 14. The length of the CDR3 is 17 residues. CDR3 DNA: TGTGCCAGCAGCTTGGGACCCGCCCTAGCGGCCCGGGACGAGCAGTACTTC. It translates to CASSLGPALAARDEQYF.

This chain connects TRBV10-3 to TRBJ2-3, with TRBD1 matching over 7 bases. CDR1 and CDR2 from the germline V gene are ENHRY and SYGVKD. The CDR3 is 15 amino acids. V dropped 8 bases and J dropped 0; count of bases not matched to a gene: 8. CDR3 amino acids: CAISITGASTDTQYF. The CDR3 DNA reads TGTGCCATCTCAATCACAGGGGCTAGCACAGATACGCAGTATTTT.

The rearrangement links TRBV5-1 to TRBJ2-1; no clear D. Trimming stripped 0 bases from V and 8 bases from J, with 3 bases between. Germline CDR1 is SGHRS and CDR2 is YFSETQ. The length of the CDR3 is 11 residues. The CDR3 nucleotides read TGCGCCAGCAGCTTGGCCGATGAGCAGTTCTTC. This translates into CASSLADEQFF.

This clone has more than one count but fewer than ten. The J gene is TRBJ1-1, the V gene TRBV18; 10 bases are a match to TRBD1. The ends lost 5 bases at V and 8 bases at J; junction bases unmatched: 14. Germline V lookup: CDR1 KGHSH, CDR2 LQKENI. The CDR3 totals 16 residues. The CDR3 sequence: CASSNRDRGEAEEAFF. The CDR3 DNA sequence: TGTGCCAGCTCAAATCGGGACAGGGGCGAGGCCGAGGAAGCTTTCTTT.

This clone was found a few times. The chain employs TRBV5-1 and TRBJ2-1, with D possibly being TRBD1 (6 bases). CDR1 is SGHRS, CDR2 YFSETQ, per germline. Between the trimmed V and J ends, which lost 0 bases and 10 bases, there was a span of 11 bases. There are 13 residues in the CDR3. Here the CDR3 reads CASSLDRAGEQFF. CDR3 in DNA: TGCGCCAGCAGCTTGGACAGGGCCGGGGAGCAGTTCTTC. Looking up the rest from reference TRBV5-1 and TRBJ2-1 gives the full variable domain: KAGVTQTPRYLIKTRGQQVTLSCSPISGHRSVSWYQQTPGQGLQFLFEYFSETQRNKGNFPGRFSGRQFSNSRSEMNVSTLELGDSALYLCASSLDRAGEQFFGPGTRLTVL.

V and J are TRBV6-4 and TRBJ2-3, with 7 bases lining up with TRBD2. This CDR3 is built from 15 residues. The germline V gene encodes CDR1 MRHNA and CDR2 SNTAGT. The V gene end was trimmed by 3 bases and the J gene end by 1 base; junction bases not matched to a gene: 4. The CDR3 DNA reads as TGTGCCAGCAGTGATCCAGCGGGGCGCACAGATACGCAGTATTTT. Protein sequence: CASSDPAGRTDTQYF.

This clone has only one observation. This chain joins TRBV6-5 and TRBJ2-1; D is perhaps TRBD2 (5 bases). Germline values: CDR1 MNHEY, CDR2 SVGAGI. This CDR3 spans 14 amino acids. Trimming cost V 5 bases and J 0 bases, with 8 bases left between them. The CDR3 region is CASSPGSSYNEQFF. The CDR3 DNA is TGTGCCAGCAGTCCTGGGAGCTCCTACAATGAGCAGTTCTTC.

The chain couples TRBV2 to TRBJ1-5, with D possibly matching TRBD1 (6 bases). The CDR3 has 14 amino acids. Germline CDR1 and CDR2: SNHLY and FYNNEI. Trimming removed 7 bases from V and 5 bases from J, with 15 bases in between. The CDR3 nucleotides read TGTGCCAGCACCAGGGAAGGGGGGGATCAGCCCCAGCATTTT. It translates to CASTREGGDQPQHF.

J is TRBJ2-7 and V is TRBV5-4; D might be TRBD2 (6 bases). CDR1 SGHNT and CDR2 YYREEE come from the germline V gene (reference sequence). Trimming shortened V by 2 bases and J by 0 bases, and 12 bases separated the two germline ends. The CDR3 runs 15 residues. The CDR3 here is CASSFGTSISYEQYF. In DNA form, the CDR3 reads TGTGCCAGCAGCTTCGGGACTTCCATCTCCTACGAGCAGTACTTC.

The chain is built from TRBV9 and TRBJ2-5; 9 bases line up with TRBD2. Germline V gene lookup returns CDR1 SGDLS and CDR2 YYNGEE. Germline trimming cut 3 bases from V and 2 bases from J; bases unmatched to any gene: 5. The CDR3 is 15 residues long. CDR3 amino acids: CASSARLAAQETQYF. The CDR3 DNA reads TGTGCCAGCAGCGCAAGACTAGCGGCGCAAGAGACCCAGTACTTC.

V usage is TRBV9 and J usage is TRBJ1-2; tentative D call: TRBD1 (6 bases). The CDR3 is made up of 14 amino acids. The V gene lost 4 bases and the J gene lost 4 bases, with 14 bases spanning the gap. Looked up from germline, CDR1 is SGDLS and CDR2 is YYNGEE. The CDR3 is CASSPRQGPYGYTF. As DNA, the CDR3 is TGTGCCAGCAGCCCGAGGCAGGGGCCCTATGGCTACACCTTC.

This clone has only a few counts. The genes are TRBV29-1 and TRBJ1-2, with a weak D call TRBD1 (5 bases). V was pared by 4 bases and J by 4 bases, with 16 bases between. The germline CDR1 and CDR2 sequences are SQVTM and ANQGSEA. This CDR3 is built from 14 residues. Here the CDR3 reads CSVGTRNGPYGYTF. The CDR3 coding sequence is TGCAGCGTTGGGACAAGGAACGGCCCCTATGGCTACACCTTC. Based on the CDR3 plus reference TRBV29-1 and TRBJ1-2, the full variable domain is SAVISQKPSRDICQRGTSLTIQCQVDSQVTMMFWYRQQPGQSLTLIATANQGSEATYESGFVIDKFPISRPNLTFSTLTVSNMSPEDSSIYLCSVGTRNGPYGYTFGSGTRLTVV.

J is TRBJ2-1 and V is TRBV6-1, with D unresolved. V lost 2 bases and J lost 8, with 10 bases in between. Germline CDR1 is MNHNS and CDR2 is SASEGT. The CDR3 runs to 13 residues. CDR3 nucleotides: TGTGCCAGCAGTGAAAGAGGTGTCGATGAGCAGTTCTTC. Translation gives CASSERGVDEQFF.

This clone was counted only a few times. The chain joins TRBV5-4 to TRBJ2-2, with 10 positions matching TRBD2. In germline, CDR1 is SGHNT, CDR2 YYREEE (reference sequence). The CDR3 totals 14 residues. V lost 4 bases and J lost 5; bases outside the gene matches: 2. CDR3 in DNA: TGTGCCAGCAGCACGGGACTAGCGACCGGGGAGCTGTTTTTT. It yields the protein CASSTGLATGELFF.